This T cell receptor (beta chain) appears in the sequencing data of a study of blood T cells in healthy people across ages. Healthy Caucasian individuals from Russia aged roughly 6 to 95 served as donors. Each sample yielded at least 6 micrograms of PBMC total RNA. Primed by a sample-barcoded 5' primer and a J-beta primer mix, a second PCR proceeded for about 6 to 11 cycles. Every molecule of cDNA carried a tag from a template-switch adaptor with 12 random nucleotides. Each CDR3 protein gets one entry after TCRdb re-called the 5' RACE reads with MiXCR. This table holds about 1.6 million distinct CDR3 sequences, approximately 32% found once. V was trimmed by 1 base and J by 5 bases, leaving 23 bases between them. Germline assignment: CDR1 SGHTA and CDR2 FQGNSA. This CDR3 is 18 amino acids long. Whole-study results and caveats: Higher diversity and more naive CD4+ cells were features of long-lived donors, compared to aged donors.

In regard to this clonotype: The antigen remains undetermined.

This TCR derives from a woman aged 25 to 39 in good health. The chain combines TRBV7-2 with TRBJ1-2, with D possibly TRBD1 on 6 matching bases. Sequenced sample: blood. CDR3 DNA sequence: TGTGCCAGCAGCTTAGTTCTGTCGGAGGGGGAAGTCCTTTATGGCTACACCTTC. Its protein product is CASSLVLSEGEVLYGYTF.